Presented here are 15 T cell receptor beta chains from one specimen sequenced in a study of T-cell reconstitution after alpha-beta-depleted transplantation in children. TCRbeta library preparation incorporated unique molecular identifiers. Each CDR3 protein gets one entry after TCRdb re-called the PCR reads with MiXCR. The table shows about 110,000 distinct CDR3 sequences, with 10% occurring only once. This material consisted of PBMCs from the stem cell graft donor, taken from the stem cell graft. Every receptor here comes from a human donor who donated a stem cell graft to a child with acute lymphoblastic leukemia.

This clonotype was seen ten or more times. V and J are TRBV7-9 and TRBJ1-2, with 8 nucleotides matching TRBD1. Trimming removed 6 bases from V and 8 bases from J; junction bases left unmatched: 8. This CDR3 is built from 13 residues. The germline V gene has CDR1 SEHNR and CDR2 FQNEAQ (reference sequence). The CDR3 is CASSFSTGDGYTF. The CDR3 DNA is TGTGCCAGCAGTTTTTCGACAGGGGACGGCTACACCTTC.

This chain links TRBV5-4 with TRBJ2-5; 9 positions agree with TRBD1. V lost 3 bases to trimming and J lost 4 bases; unmatched junction nucleotides: 4. From germline, CDR1 is SGHNT and CDR2 YYREEE (reference sequence). CDR3 length: 14 amino acids. The CDR3, as DNA: TGTGCCAGCAGCTGGGGGACAGGGCGAGAGACCCAGTACTTC. This encodes CASSWGTGRETQYF.

There are many counts of this clonotype. The gene calls are TRBV20-1 and TRBJ1-4; D is ambiguous. The CDR3 is made up of 17 amino acids. Trimming removed 6 bases from V and 0 bases from J, with 20 bases in between. Looked up from germline, CDR1 is DFQATT and CDR2 is SNEGSKA (reference sequence). The CDR3 region has the DNA TGCAGTGCCGTCGGACCCTTACTCCATGCAACTAATGAAAAACTGTTTTTT. This translates into CSAVGPLLHATNEKLFF.

This clonotype was observed at least ten times. This rearrangement joins TRBV7-9 to TRBJ2-7, with no clear D. V dropped 4 bases and J dropped 0 bases, with 10 bases sitting between them. The germline V gene encodes CDR1 SEHNR and CDR2 FQNEAQ (reference sequence). There are 14 residues in the CDR3. CDR3 amino acids: CASSSGPISYEQYF. In DNA, the CDR3 is TGTGCCAGCAGCTCCGGGCCGATCTCCTACGAGCAGTACTTC.

This clonotype was found many times. The chain uses TRBV6-5 and TRBJ1-6; D is uncertain. Trimming stripped 4 bases from V and 15 bases from J, with 19 bases between. This CDR3 spans 14 amino acids. In germline, CDR1 is MNHEY, CDR2 SVGAGI. CDR3 coding DNA: TGTGCCAGCAGTTGGGTTCCCGGCAGAGGGTACCTCCACTTT. Amino acids: CASSWVPGRGYLHF.

This clonotype was seen many times. The chain couples TRBV7-2 to TRBJ2-5; no definite D call. CDR1 SGHTA and CDR2 FQGNSA come from the germline V gene. Trimming pared 5 bases from V and 1 base from J, leaving 17 bases between. The CDR3 has 16 residues. CDR3 bases: TGTGCCAGCAGCCCGCGACCGTATCTGGGCCAAGAGACCCAGTACTTC. Protein sequence: CASSPRPYLGQETQYF.

The table lists this clonotype with many counts. The chain is built from TRBV18 and TRBJ2-3; 10 nucleotides agree with TRBD2. CDR1 and CDR2 from the germline V gene are KGHSH and LQKENI. The CDR3 covers 15 residues. The V gene end was trimmed by 3 bases and the J gene end by 6 bases; junction bases not matched to a gene: 6. CDR3 coding DNA: TGTGCCAGCTCACCGCTAGCGGGGGACTCCGATACGCAGTATTTT. It yields the protein CASSPLAGDSDTQYF.

This clonotype has ten or more counts. This rearrangement joins TRBV5-1 to TRBJ1-1; D call uncertain. The CDR3 totals 15 residues. CDR1 SGHRS and CDR2 YFSETQ come from the germline V gene. Trimming left V 1 base short and J 0 bases short, with 10 bases between. CDR3 loop: CASSLTQFMNTEAFF. CDR3 bases: TGCGCCAGCAGCTTGACGCAGTTCATGAACACTGAAGCTTTCTTT. The full variable domain, completed using reference TRBV5-1 and TRBJ1-1, is KAGVTQTPRYLIKTRGQQVTLSCSPISGHRSVSWYQQTPGQGLQFLFEYFSETQRNKGNFPGRFSGRQFSNSRSEMNVSTLELGDSALYLCASSLTQFMNTEAFFGQGTRLTVV.

This clonotype was seen repeatedly, ten times or more. This rearrangement joins TRBV28 to TRBJ1-1; TRBD1 is a possible D gene (5 bases). Germline assignment: CDR1 MDHEN and CDR2 SYDVKM. This CDR3 spans 13 amino acids. Deletions cut 6 bases from V and 0 bases from J, with 8 bases between. In nucleotides, the CDR3 is TGTGCCAGCAGGGTGACAGTGAACACTGAAGCTTTCTTT. Translation: CASRVTVNTEAFF. Full variable domain (outside the CDR3, taken from reference TRBV28 and TRBJ1-1): DVKVTQSSRYLVKRTGEKVFLECVQDMDHENMFWYRQDPGLGLRLIYFSYDVKMKEKGDIPEGYSVSREKKERFSLILESASTNQTSMYLCASRVTVNTEAFFGQGTRLTVV.

This clonotype was detected ten times or more. V and J are TRBV9 and TRBJ1-6, with D maybe TRBD1 (5 bases). The CDR3 totals 15 residues. Germline CDR1 reads SGDLS; CDR2 reads YYNGEE. V lost 4 bases and J 5 bases, leaving 13 bases between the germline ends. CDR3 amino acids: CASSHSGTDNSPLHF. CDR3 DNA: TGTGCCAGCAGCCACTCTGGGACGGATAATTCACCCCTCCACTTT.

There are many counts of this clonotype. The J gene is TRBJ1-2, the V gene TRBV28; D remains unclear. V lost 2 bases and J lost 3, with 10 bases in between. CDR1 is MDHEN and CDR2 is SYDVKM in the germline V gene. The CDR3 length is 14 residues. CDR3 amino acids: CASSLSPHHYGYTF. The CDR3 DNA reads TGTGCCAGCAGTTTAAGCCCTCACCACTATGGCTACACCTTC.

In this sample, this clonotype turned up many times. J is TRBJ1-1 and V is TRBV20-1; D gene unclear. Germline-derived CDR1 and CDR2 are DFQATT and SNEGSKA (reference sequence). The CDR3 loop spans 13 amino acids. Trimming pared 0 bases from V and 3 bases from J, leaving 8 bases between. This CDR3 is CSARDWGDTEAFF. The CDR3 coding sequence is TGCAGTGCTAGAGATTGGGGTGACACTGAAGCTTTCTTT.

With respect to this clonotype: Given a much more abundant clone one base away, this may be a read error. The chain has TRBV19 and TRBJ2-3; 14 nucleotides line up with TRBD2. In germline, CDR1 is LNHDA, CDR2 SQIVND (reference sequence). The length of the CDR3 is 16 residues. Trimming took 5 bases from V and 4 from J; bases not matched to a gene: 5. The CDR3 region has the DNA TGTGCCAGTAGTGTGGGACTAGCGGGAGCGTCAGATACGCAGTATTTT. Its translation: CASSVGLAGASDTQYF.

This clonotype occurred many times. The chain uses TRBV29-1 and TRBJ2-3, with TRBD2 matching 12 bases. Germline loops: CDR1 SQVTM, CDR2 ANQGSEA. The V gene end was trimmed by 6 bases and the J gene end by 6 bases; junction bases not matched to a gene: 25. This CDR3 has 20 residues. This CDR3 reads CSVQGAQVTSGRMRVDTQYF. CDR3 nucleotides: TGCAGCGTACAGGGGGCGCAGGTCACTAGCGGGAGGATGAGGGTGGATACGCAGTATTTT.

This clonotype appeared many times. This CDR3 reads CAGLPPDNEQFF. The CDR3, as DNA: TGTGCCGGGTTGCCGCCTGACAATGAGCAGTTCTTC. The rearrangement links TRBV30 to TRBJ2-1; D ambiguous. Germline-derived CDR1 and CDR2 are GTSNPN and SVGIG (reference sequence). Trimming took 8 bases from V and 5 from J, leaving 13 bases between them. The CDR3 is 12 amino acids.